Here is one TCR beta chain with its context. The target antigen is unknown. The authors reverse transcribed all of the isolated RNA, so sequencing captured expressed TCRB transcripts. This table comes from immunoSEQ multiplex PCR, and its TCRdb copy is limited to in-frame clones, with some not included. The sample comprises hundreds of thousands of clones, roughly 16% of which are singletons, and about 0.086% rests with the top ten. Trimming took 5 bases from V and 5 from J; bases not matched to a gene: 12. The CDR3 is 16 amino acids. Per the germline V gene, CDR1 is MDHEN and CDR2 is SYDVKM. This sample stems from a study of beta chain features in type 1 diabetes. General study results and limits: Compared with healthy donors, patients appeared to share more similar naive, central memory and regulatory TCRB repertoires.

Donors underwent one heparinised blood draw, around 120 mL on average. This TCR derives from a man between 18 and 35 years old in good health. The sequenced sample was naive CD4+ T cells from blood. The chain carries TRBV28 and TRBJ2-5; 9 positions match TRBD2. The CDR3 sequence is CASSTAGLAGRETQYF. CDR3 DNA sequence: TGTGCCAGCAGTACCGCGGGCCTAGCGGGAAGGGAGACCCAGTACTTC. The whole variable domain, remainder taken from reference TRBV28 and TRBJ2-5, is DVKVTQSSRYLVKRTGEKVFLECVQDMDHENMFWYRQDPGLGLRLIYFSYDVKMKEKGDIPEGYSVSREKKERFSLILESASTNQTSMYLCASSTAGLAGRETQYFGPGTRLLVL.